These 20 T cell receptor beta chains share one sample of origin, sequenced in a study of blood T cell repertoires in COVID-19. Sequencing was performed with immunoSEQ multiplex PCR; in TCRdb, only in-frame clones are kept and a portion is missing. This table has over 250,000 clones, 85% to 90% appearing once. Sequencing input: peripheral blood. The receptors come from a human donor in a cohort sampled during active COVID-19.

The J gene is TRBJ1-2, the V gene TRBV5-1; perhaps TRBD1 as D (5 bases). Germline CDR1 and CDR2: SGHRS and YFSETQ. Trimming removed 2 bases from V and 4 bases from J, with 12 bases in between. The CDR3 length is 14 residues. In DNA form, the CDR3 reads TGCGCCAGCAGCTTAGAGACAGTTTCCTATGGCTACACCTTC. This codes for CASSLETVSYGYTF. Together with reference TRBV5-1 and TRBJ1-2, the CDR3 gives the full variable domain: KAGVTQTPRYLIKTRGQQVTLSCSPISGHRSVSWYQQTPGQGLQFLFEYFSETQRNKGNFPGRFSGRQFSNSRSEMNVSTLELGDSALYLCASSLETVSYGYTFGSGTRLTVV.

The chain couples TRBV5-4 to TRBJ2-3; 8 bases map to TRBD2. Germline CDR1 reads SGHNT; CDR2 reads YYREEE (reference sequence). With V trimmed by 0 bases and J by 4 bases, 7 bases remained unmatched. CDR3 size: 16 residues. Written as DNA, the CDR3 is TGTGCCAGCAGCTTGGGAGGAGCGGGAGCCGCAGATACGCAGTATTTT. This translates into CASSLGGAGAADTQYF. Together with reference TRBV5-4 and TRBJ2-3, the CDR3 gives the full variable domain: ETGVTQSPTHLIKTRGQQVTLRCSSQSGHNTVSWYQQALGQGPQFIFQYYREEENGRGNFPPRFSGLQFPNYSSELNVNALELDDSALYLCASSLGGAGAADTQYFGPGTRLTVL.

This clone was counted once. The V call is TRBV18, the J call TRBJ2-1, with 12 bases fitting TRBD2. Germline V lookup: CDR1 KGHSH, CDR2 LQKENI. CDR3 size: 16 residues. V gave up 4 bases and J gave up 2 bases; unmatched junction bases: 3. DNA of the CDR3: TGTGCCAGCTCACTCCGGACTAGCGGGACCTACAATGAGCAGTTCTTC. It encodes CASSLRTSGTYNEQFF. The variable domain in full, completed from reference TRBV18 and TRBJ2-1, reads NAGVMQNPRHLVRRRGQEARLRCSPMKGHSHVYWYRQLPEEGLKFMVYLQKENIIDESGMPKERFSAEFPKEGPSILRIQQVVRGDSAAYFCASSLRTSGTYNEQFFGPGTRLTVL.

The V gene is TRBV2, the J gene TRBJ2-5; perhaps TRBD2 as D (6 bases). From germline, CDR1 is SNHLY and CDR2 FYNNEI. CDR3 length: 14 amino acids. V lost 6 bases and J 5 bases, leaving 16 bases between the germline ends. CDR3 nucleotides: TGTGCCAGCAGACGGGACTTGGTTTGGGAGACCCAGTACTTC. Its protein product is CASRRDLVWETQYF.

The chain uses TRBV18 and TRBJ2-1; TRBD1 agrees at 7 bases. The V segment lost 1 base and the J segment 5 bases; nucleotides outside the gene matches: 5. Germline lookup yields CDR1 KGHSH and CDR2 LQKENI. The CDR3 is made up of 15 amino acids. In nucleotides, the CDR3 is TGTGCCAGCTCACCACGAGGGACAGCCAACAATGAGCAGTTCTTC. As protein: CASSPRGTANNEQFF.

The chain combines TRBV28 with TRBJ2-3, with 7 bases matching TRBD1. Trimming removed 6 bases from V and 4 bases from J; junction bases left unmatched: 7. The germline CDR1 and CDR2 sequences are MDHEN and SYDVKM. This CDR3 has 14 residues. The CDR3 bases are TGTGCCAGCAGCCTGACAGGGAGCTCAGATACGCAGTATTTT. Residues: CASSLTGSSDTQYF. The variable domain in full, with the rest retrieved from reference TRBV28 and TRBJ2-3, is DVKVTQSSRYLVKRTGEKVFLECVQDMDHENMFWYRQDPGLGLRLIYFSYDVKMKEKGDIPEGYSVSREKKERFSLILESASTNQTSMYLCASSLTGSSDTQYFGPGTRLTVL.

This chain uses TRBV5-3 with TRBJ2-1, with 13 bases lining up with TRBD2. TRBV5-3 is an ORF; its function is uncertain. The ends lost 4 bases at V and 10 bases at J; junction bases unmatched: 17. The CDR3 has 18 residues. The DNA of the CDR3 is TGTGCCAGAAGCCGCTCCAGGGCCCTTACTAGCGGGGGGGAGGAGCAGTTCTTC. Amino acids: CARSRSRALTSGGEEQFF.

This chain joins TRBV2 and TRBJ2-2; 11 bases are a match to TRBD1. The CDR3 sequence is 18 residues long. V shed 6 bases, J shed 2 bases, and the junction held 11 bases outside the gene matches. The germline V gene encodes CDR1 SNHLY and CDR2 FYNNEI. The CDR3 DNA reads TGTGCCAGCAGGCCGGGACAGGGGGTCCGTGGTAACACCGGGGAGCTGTTTTTT. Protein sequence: CASRPGQGVRGNTGELFF. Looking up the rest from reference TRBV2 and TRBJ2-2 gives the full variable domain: EPEVTQTPSHQVTQMGQEVILRCVPISNHLYFYWYRQILGQKVEFLVSFYNNEISEKSEIFDDQFSVERPDGSNFTLKIRSTKLEDSAMYFCASRPGQGVRGNTGELFFGEGSRLTVL.

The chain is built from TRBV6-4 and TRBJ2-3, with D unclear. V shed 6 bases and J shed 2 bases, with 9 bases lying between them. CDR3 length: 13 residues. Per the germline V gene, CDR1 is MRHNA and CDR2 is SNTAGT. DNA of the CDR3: TGTGCCAGCAGCGCAGGATACACAGATACGCAGTATTTT. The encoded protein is CASSAGYTDTQYF.

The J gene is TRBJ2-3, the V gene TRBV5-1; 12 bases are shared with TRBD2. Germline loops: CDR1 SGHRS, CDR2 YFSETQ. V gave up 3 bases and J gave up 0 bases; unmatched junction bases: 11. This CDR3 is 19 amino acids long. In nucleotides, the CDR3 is TGCGCCAGCAGCTCACTAAATCTAGCGGGAGGGCCGAGCACAGATACGCAGTATTTT. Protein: CASSSLNLAGGPSTDTQYF. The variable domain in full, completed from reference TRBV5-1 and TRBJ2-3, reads KAGVTQTPRYLIKTRGQQVTLSCSPISGHRSVSWYQQTPGQGLQFLFEYFSETQRNKGNFPGRFSGRQFSNSRSEMNVSTLELGDSALYLCASSSLNLAGGPSTDTQYFGPGTRLTVL.

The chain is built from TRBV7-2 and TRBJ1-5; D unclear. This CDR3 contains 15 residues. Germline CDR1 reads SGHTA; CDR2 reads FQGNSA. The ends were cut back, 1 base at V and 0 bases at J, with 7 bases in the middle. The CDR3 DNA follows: TGTGCCAGCAGCTTAGAGACATATAGCAATCAGCCCCAGCATTTT. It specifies CASSLETYSNQPQHF.

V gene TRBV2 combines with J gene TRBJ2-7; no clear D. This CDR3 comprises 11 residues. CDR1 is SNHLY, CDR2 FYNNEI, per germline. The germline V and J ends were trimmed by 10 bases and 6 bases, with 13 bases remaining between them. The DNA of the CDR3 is TGTGCCACACATCTAGAAGCCGAGCAGTACTTC. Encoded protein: CATHLEAEQYF. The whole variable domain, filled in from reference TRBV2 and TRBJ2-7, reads EPEVTQTPSHQVTQMGQEVILRCVPISNHLYFYWYRQILGQKVEFLVSFYNNEISEKSEIFDDQFSVERPDGSNFTLKIRSTKLEDSAMYFCATHLEAEQYFGPGTRLTVT.

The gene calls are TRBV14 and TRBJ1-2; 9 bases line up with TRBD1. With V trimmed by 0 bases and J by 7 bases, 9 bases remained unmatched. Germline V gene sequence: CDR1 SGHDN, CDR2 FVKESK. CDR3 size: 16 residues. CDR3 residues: CASSQEGDRAFTGYTF. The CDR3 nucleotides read TGTGCCAGCAGCCAAGAGGGGGACAGGGCGTTCACTGGCTACACCTTC.

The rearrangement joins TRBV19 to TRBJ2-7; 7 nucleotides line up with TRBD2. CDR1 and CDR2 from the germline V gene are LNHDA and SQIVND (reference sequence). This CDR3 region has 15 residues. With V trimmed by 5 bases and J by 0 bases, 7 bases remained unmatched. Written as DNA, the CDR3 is TGTGCCAGTAGTGACAGCGGGGCCAGCTCCTACGAGCAGTACTTC. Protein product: CASSDSGASSYEQYF.

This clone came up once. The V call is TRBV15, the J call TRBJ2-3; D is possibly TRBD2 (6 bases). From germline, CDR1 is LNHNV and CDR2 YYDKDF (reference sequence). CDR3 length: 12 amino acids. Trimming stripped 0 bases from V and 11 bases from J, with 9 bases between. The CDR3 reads CATSRDPGGQYF. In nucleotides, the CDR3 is TGTGCCACCAGCAGAGATCCCGGGGGGCAGTATTTT.

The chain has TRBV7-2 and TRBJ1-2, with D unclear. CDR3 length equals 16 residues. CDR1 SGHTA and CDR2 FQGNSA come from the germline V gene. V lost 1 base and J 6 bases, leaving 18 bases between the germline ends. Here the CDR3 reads CASSLDPQRRVDGYTF. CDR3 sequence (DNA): TGTGCCAGCAGCTTAGATCCACAACGGCGGGTGGATGGCTACACCTTC.

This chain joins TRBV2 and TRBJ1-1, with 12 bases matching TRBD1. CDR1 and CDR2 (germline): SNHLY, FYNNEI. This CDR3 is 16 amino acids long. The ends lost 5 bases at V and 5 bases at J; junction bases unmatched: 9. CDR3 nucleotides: TGTGCCAGCAGTCGGGGGACAGGGGGCCGGGGTACTGAAGCTTTCTTT. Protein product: CASSRGTGGRGTEAFF.

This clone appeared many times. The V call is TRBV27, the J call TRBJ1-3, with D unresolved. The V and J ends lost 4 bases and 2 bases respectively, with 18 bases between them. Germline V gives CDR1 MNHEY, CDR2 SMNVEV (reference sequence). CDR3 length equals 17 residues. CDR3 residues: CASSSMSHARAGNTIYF. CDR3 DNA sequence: TGTGCCAGCAGTTCCATGTCCCACGCGAGGGCTGGAAACACCATATATTTT.

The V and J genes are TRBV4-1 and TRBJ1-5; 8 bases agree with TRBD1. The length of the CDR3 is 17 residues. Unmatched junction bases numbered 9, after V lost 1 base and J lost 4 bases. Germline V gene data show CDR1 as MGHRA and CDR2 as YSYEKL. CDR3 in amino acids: CASSQGGSGQGNQPQHF. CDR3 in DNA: TGCGCCAGCAGCCAAGGGGGGTCTGGACAGGGTAATCAGCCCCAGCATTTT.

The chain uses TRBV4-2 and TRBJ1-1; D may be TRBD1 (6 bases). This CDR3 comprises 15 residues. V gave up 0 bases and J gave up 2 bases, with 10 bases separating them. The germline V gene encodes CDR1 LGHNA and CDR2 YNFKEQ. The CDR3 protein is CASSQDWDINTEAFF. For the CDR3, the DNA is TGTGCCAGCAGCCAAGACTGGGACATAAACACTGAAGCTTTCTTT.